The T cell receptor beta chain described here comes from a study of post-analysis software for immune sequencing data. This clonotype was recorded many times. Its antigen remains unidentified. The CDR3 contains 18 residues. From germline, CDR1 is DFQATT and CDR2 SNEGSKA (reference sequence). The V and J ends lost 5 bases and 3 bases, in that order; junction bases with no gene match: 18. The authors incorporated unique molecular identifiers into the TCR beta cDNA libraries. One entry per CDR3 protein results from TCRdb running MiXCR on the PCR reads. The sample lists 350,000 to 450,000 distinct CDR3 sequences, 30% to 45% seen once, with roughly 8.2% in the top ten. Whole-study findings and limits: Comparison of patients with controls showed roughly five TRBV segments more frequent in patients, TRBV5-6, TRBV5-1 and TRBV20-1 among them. The study found significantly lower normalized Chao1 diversity in multiple sclerosis patients than in controls.

The TCR comes from a girl under 10 years old with multiple sclerosis. This chain links TRBV20-1 with TRBJ2-7; 11 bases line up with TRBD2. The specimen sequenced was blood. The CDR3 coding sequence is TGCAGTGCTGAAGAGGGTGGGGAGGGACTAGCGGAATTCTACGAGCAGTACTTC. It encodes CSAEEGGEGLAEFYEQYF.